In this sample, the clone carrying this T cell receptor (beta chain) turned up a few times. Antigen: not known. This entry is derived from a study of T cells in Graves' hyperthyroidism and ophthalmopathy. The germline CDR1 and CDR2 sequences are MNHNS and SASEGT. This CDR3 is built from 12 residues. Trimming pared 10 bases from V and 6 bases from J, leaving 15 bases between. Patients were aged 18 to 65, had disease duration under 2 months, and had newly diagnosed hyperthyroidism. Study-wide results and caveats: Most clonotypes expanded in the thyroid (above 0.001) were also present in blood. A median about 6.2 months before onset, the model predicted ophthalmopathy.

The TCR beta CDR3 regions underwent amplification using RNA transcripts as the source. HTBI primers were the set used in a first-round RT-PCR of the TCR CDR3. Via MiXCR, TCRdb re-called the multiplex PCR reads, giving one row per CDR3 protein. The sample yields fewer than 900,000 distinct CDR3 sequences, about 16% seen once. This sequence originates from a man aged 18 to 30 with Graves' hyperthyroidism. The chain combines TRBV6-1 with TRBJ2-5, with D possibly being TRBD1 or TRBD2 (5 bases each). The sample comprised blood. DNA for the CDR3: TGTGCCACTAAGGGGTCGGGGCAGACCCAGTACTTC. Residues: CATKGSGQTQYF.